The source of this T cell receptor (beta chain) is a study of cytomegalovirus exposure and HLA in healthy donors. Turning to this clone: What it binds is unknown.

Whole-study results and caveats: CMV serostatus was the sole immune exposure data available.

Donors in the study were healthy people who gave bone marrow. The CDR3 length is 16 residues. Per the germline V gene, CDR1 is SGDLS and CDR2 is YYNGEE. V lost 2 bases and J lost 0; bases outside the gene matches: 4. 60 Vbeta and 13 Jbeta primers were used in PCR. The data were produced by immunoSEQ multiplex PCR, yet TCRdb's version contains in-frame clones alone and is incomplete. This table has 100,000 to 150,000 clones, around 72% appearing once. The V call is TRBV9, the J call TRBJ2-2, with 7 bases lining up with TRBD1. The sample taken for sequencing was PBMCs. The sequence was collected from a woman between 18 and 29 years old in good health and CMV-seronegative. CDR3 loop: CASSVTGQANTGELFF. The CDR3 DNA reads as TGTGCCAGCAGCGTGACAGGACAGGCGAACACCGGGGAGCTGTTTTTT.